This is a list of T cell receptor beta chains from one sample in a study of blood T cell repertoires in COVID-19. Using immunoSEQ multiplex PCR, the repertoire was profiled, and TCRdb retains in-frame clones only, with some absent. The sample contains 55,000 to 85,000 clones, over 75% of which appear only once. The sequenced sample consisted of peripheral blood. All receptors come from a woman aged 18-29 years with acute or convalescent COVID-19. Each CDR3 is given with its conserved first and last residue. A D gene is named only where the DNA matches it firmly. Clone size is not always given. Where it is, it says once, few, many or a class for expanded clones.

d_call	v_call	j_call	clone_size	cdr3_aa	cdr3_nt
.	TRBV6-5	TRBJ1-5	.	CASRLNSNQPQHF	TGTGCCAGCAGACTTAACAGCAATCAGCCCCAGCATTTT
TRBD1	TRBV5-4	TRBJ2-7	once	CASSPYPRDSPSYEQYF	TGTGCCAGCAGCCCATATCCCCGGGACAGCCCCTCCTACGAGCAGTACTTC
.	TRBV7-2	TRBJ2-7	.	CASSLDGGFTYEQYF	TGTGCCAGCAGCTTAGATGGGGGGTTCACCTACGAGCAGTACTTC
.	TRBV5-4	TRBJ1-1	once	CASSTNFRNTEAFF	TGTGCCAGCAGCACCAATTTCAGGAACACTGAAGCTTTCTTT
TRBD1	TRBV18	TRBJ1-1	.	CASSPADRGRSNTEAFF	TGTGCCAGCTCACCGGCGGACAGGGGGCGATCCAACACTGAAGCTTTCTTT
.	TRBV15	TRBJ1-4	few	CATSRDPNEKLFF	TGTGCCACCAGCAGAGATCCAAATGAAAAACTGTTTTTT
.	TRBV7-9	TRBJ2-7	.	CASSIGTLMYEQYF	TGTGCCAGCAGCATCGGGACACTAATGTACGAGCAGTACTTC
TRBD2	TRBV6-5	TRBJ2-2	.	CATRKAGGRTGELFF	TGTGCCACCCGGAAGGCGGGGGGGCGAACCGGGGAGCTGTTTTTT
TRBD2	TRBV5-4	TRBJ2-3	.	CASSSRTSGTTDTQYF	TGTGCCAGCAGCTCGAGGACTAGCGGGACCACAGATACGCAGTATTTT
TRBD1	TRBV7-2	TRBJ2-5	.	CASSSNSGTGEETQYF	TGTGCCAGCAGCTCCAATTCGGGGACAGGCGAAGAGACCCAGTACTTC
.	TRBV21-1	TRBJ2-1	.	CASSKEQGYEQFF	TGTGCCAGCAGCAAAGAACAGGGATATGAGCAGTTCTTC
TRBD2	TRBV10-2	TRBJ2-5	.	CASMRVRGAGETQYF	TGCGCCAGCATGAGGGTGCGGGGGGCTGGAGAGACCCAGTACTTC
.	TRBV30	TRBJ2-5	.	CAWSRESQETQYF	TGTGCCTGGAGTAGGGAGTCTCAAGAGACCCAGTACTTC
TRBD2	TRBV6-1	TRBJ2-1	.	CASSEEEASGGADEQFF	TGTGCCAGCAGTGAAGAGGAGGCTAGCGGGGGGGCCGATGAGCAGTTCTTC
.	TRBV19	TRBJ1-5	.	CASSIVTVNQPQHF	TGTGCCAGTAGTATAGTTACAGTCAATCAGCCCCAGCATTTT
TRBD1	TRBV19	TRBJ1-2	.	CASSIRGLTYGYTF	TGTGCCAGTAGTATCAGGGGGCTCACTTATGGCTACACCTTC
TRBD2	TRBV7-8	TRBJ2-3	.	CASSKTSGDTDTQYF	TGTGCCAGCTCTAAGACTAGCGGGGATACAGATACGCAGTATTTT
.	TRBV7-2	TRBJ1-2	.	CASSLTGDGYTF	TGTGCCAGCAGCTTGACAGGTGATGGCTACACCTTC
TRBD1	TRBV9	TRBJ2-7	.	CASSVEGAGVYEQYF	TGTGCCAGCAGCGTAGAGGGGGCAGGGGTCTACGAGCAGTACTTC
.	TRBV3-1/TRBV3-2	TRBJ2-1	.	CASSPGFHNEQFF	TGTGCCAGCAGCCCAGGGTTCCACAATGAGCAGTTCTTC
.	TRBV11-1	TRBJ2-6	.	CASSLDISSGANVLTF	TGTGCCAGCAGCTTAGACATAAGCTCTGGGGCCAACGTCCTGACTTTC
.	TRBV19	TRBJ2-7	.	CASSISEGPSYEQYF	TGTGCCAGTAGTATATCGGAGGGGCCATCCTACGAGCAGTACTTC
.	TRBV5-1	TRBJ1-1	.	CASSLMGAGNTEAFF	TGCGCCAGCAGCTTGATGGGTGCGGGTAACACTGAAGCTTTCTTT
TRBD1	TRBV28	TRBJ1-2	.	CASSLLGQGAHPNNYGYTF	TGTGCCAGCAGTTTACTGGGACAGGGGGCGCACCCAAATAACTATGGCTACACCTTC
TRBD1	TRBV6-5	TRBJ2-7	.	CASSKDGTVYEQYF	TGTGCCAGCAGCAAGGACGGGACAGTCTACGAGCAGTACTTC
TRBD2	TRBV7-2	TRBJ2-2	.	CASSLGSGTGELFF	TGTGCCAGCAGCTTAGGTAGCGGGACCGGGGAGCTGTTTTTT